The 20 T cell receptor beta chains presented below share a single source sample, sequenced in a study of blood T cell repertoires in COVID-19. Clones were sequenced by immunoSEQ multiplex PCR, and TCRdb holds only the in-frame ones, with some missing. The table lists around 120,000 clones, over 80% of them singletons, with 25% to 30% in the top ten. The sequenced sample consisted of peripheral blood. The receptors stem from a woman in her 70s with acute or convalescent COVID-19.

The chain has TRBV27 and TRBJ2-4; TRBD2 is a possible D gene (7 bases). The ends were cut back, 3 bases at V and 5 bases at J, with 11 bases in the middle. CDR1 and CDR2 from the germline V gene are MNHEY and SMNVEV (reference sequence). The CDR3 has 14 residues. The CDR3 sequence is CASSLGGGQNIQYF. The CDR3 nucleotides are TGTGCCAGCAGTTTGGGCGGGGGCCAAAACATTCAGTACTTC.

The genes are TRBV9 and TRBJ2-1; D is uncertain. This CDR3 comprises 11 residues. Looked up from germline, CDR1 is SGDLS and CDR2 is YYNGEE. The V gene lost 9 bases and the J gene lost 1 base, with 5 bases spanning the gap. The DNA of the CDR3 is TGTGCCACCGGGTCCTACAATGAGCAGTTCTTC. It specifies CATGSYNEQFF. Together with reference TRBV9 and TRBJ2-1, the CDR3 gives the full variable domain: DSGVTQTPKHLITATGQRVTLRCSPRSGDLSVYWYQQSLDQGLQFLIQYYNGEERAKGNILERFSAQQFPDLHSELNLSSLELGDSALYFCATGSYNEQFFGPGTRLTVL.

J is TRBJ1-4 and V is TRBV2; D perhaps matches TRBD1 (6 bases). Germline lookup yields CDR1 SNHLY and CDR2 FYNNEI. With 1 base removed from V and 5 bases from J, the gap between germline ends came to 11 bases. The length of the CDR3 is 15 residues. The CDR3 sequence is CASSEGGRGNEKLFF. For the CDR3, the DNA is TGTGCCAGCAGTGAAGGGGGGCGCGGAAATGAAAAACTGTTTTTT. Drawing the rest from reference TRBV2 and TRBJ1-4, the complete variable domain is EPEVTQTPSHQVTQMGQEVILRCVPISNHLYFYWYRQILGQKVEFLVSFYNNEISEKSEIFDDQFSVERPDGSNFTLKIRSTKLEDSAMYFCASSEGGRGNEKLFFGSGTQLSVL.

The rearrangement joins TRBV5-4 to TRBJ1-4, with 11 positions matching TRBD1. The junction had 13 bases not matched to a gene; V was cut back by 4 bases and J by 2 bases. The germline V gene has CDR1 SGHNT and CDR2 YYREEE (reference sequence). This CDR3 region has 19 residues. CDR3 coding DNA: TGTGCCAGCAGCCCGCTTCCGGGACAGGGGGGGTCGACTAATGAAAAACTGTTTTTT. Translation gives CASSPLPGQGGSTNEKLFF.

The rearrangement links TRBV28 to TRBJ1-2, with D maybe TRBD1 (6 bases). The CDR3 is 14 amino acids. The germline V and J ends were trimmed by 1 base and 8 bases, with 14 bases remaining between them. Germline assignment: CDR1 MDHEN and CDR2 SYDVKM. This CDR3 is CASSLYQGHGGYTF. In DNA, the CDR3 is TGTGCCAGCAGTTTATATCAGGGGCACGGGGGCTACACCTTC.

The chain combines TRBV6-5 with TRBJ2-1, with D tentatively TRBD1 (5 bases). V lost 5 bases to trimming and J lost 4 bases, with 12 bases between them. Per the germline V gene, CDR1 is MNHEY and CDR2 is SVGAGI. CDR3 length equals 14 residues. In nucleotides, the CDR3 is TGTGCCAGCAGTAGACAGCCTAATTACAATGAGCAGTTCTTC. Its translation is CASSRQPNYNEQFF.

This chain links TRBV6-5 with TRBJ2-1; 7 nucleotides align to TRBD1. The CDR3 is 15 amino acids. Per the germline V gene, CDR1 is MNHEY and CDR2 is SVGAGI. The trim removed 7 bases at V and 0 bases at J, leaving 6 bases unmatched. The CDR3, as DNA: TGTGCCAGCACCCTAACAGGGGTCTCCTACAATGAGCAGTTCTTC. Translation gives CASTLTGVSYNEQFF.

CDR3 sequence: CATSDGQGARETQYF. DNA of the CDR3: TGTGCCACCAGTGATGGCCAGGGGGCGCGAGAGACCCAGTACTTC. The chain joins TRBV24-1 to TRBJ2-5, with 8 bases lining up with TRBD1. The length of the CDR3 is 15 residues. V dropped 3 bases and J dropped 4; count of bases not matched to a gene: 6. Germline CDR1 and CDR2: KGHDR and SFDVKD.

The rearrangement links TRBV2 to TRBJ2-7; 7 nucleotides match TRBD2. V was pared by 7 bases and J by 7 bases, with 13 bases of the junction left unmatched. This CDR3 spans 14 amino acids. The germline V gene encodes CDR1 SNHLY and CDR2 FYNNEI. Written as DNA, the CDR3 is TGTGCCAGCACCGAGGGGAGGGCGCGGTGGGAGCAGTACTTC. This codes for CASTEGRARWEQYF.

This chain joins TRBV2 and TRBJ2-3, with 11 positions matching TRBD1. The CDR3 has 14 amino acids. In germline, CDR1 is SNHLY, CDR2 FYNNEI. V lost 6 bases to trimming and J lost 6 bases; unmatched junction nucleotides: 5. CDR3 sequence: CASSGTGGVDTQYF. DNA of the CDR3: TGTGCCAGCAGCGGGACAGGGGGTGTGGATACGCAGTATTTT.

Here the CDR3 DNA reads TGTGCCACCGCTGTTAGTGGCGGTGTGTTCGAGCAGTACTTC. Encoded protein: CATAVSGGVFEQYF. The V call is TRBV2, the J call TRBJ2-7; no definite D call. This CDR3 contains 14 residues. CDR1 and CDR2 from the germline V gene are SNHLY and FYNNEI. Trimming stripped 10 bases from V and 6 bases from J, with 22 bases between.

This chain links TRBV28 with TRBJ1-2; TRBD1 is a possible D gene (6 bases). The CDR3 sequence is 13 residues long. V lost 10 bases to trimming and J lost 10 bases, with 22 bases between them. Germline CDR1 MDHEN, CDR2 SYDVKM. CDR3 region: CATSRDTRGVYTF. DNA for the CDR3: TGTGCCACCTCCCGGGACACTCGAGGCGTCTACACCTTC.

This chain joins TRBV6-6 and TRBJ1-2; D gene unclear. V was shortened by 2 bases and J by 0 bases, with 13 bases between the two germline ends. This CDR3 region has 16 residues. The germline V gene encodes CDR1 MNHNY and CDR2 SVGAGI (reference sequence). The CDR3 coding sequence is TGTGCCAGCAGTTACCGGGGAGGAGGTGCTAACTATGGCTACACCTTC. Residues: CASSYRGGGANYGYTF.

The DNA of the CDR3 is TGCGCCAGCAGCAATCAGGGGCCTGAAGCTTTCTTT. Amino acids: CASSNQGPEAFF. This rearrangement joins TRBV5-1 to TRBJ1-1; D may be TRBD1 (6 bases). CDR1 and CDR2 (germline): SGHRS, YFSETQ. Trimming took off 4 bases at V and 6 bases at J, with 10 bases between the two ends. The CDR3 length is 12 residues.

The chain recombines TRBV28 with TRBJ2-7, with TRBD1 matching 7 bases. V lost 5 bases to trimming and J lost 4 bases; unmatched junction nucleotides: 8. CDR1 is MDHEN, CDR2 SYDVKM, per germline. The CDR3 consists of 14 residues. The CDR3 here is CASSVGQTFYEQYF. Written as DNA, the CDR3 is TGTGCCAGCAGTGTGGGACAGACCTTTTACGAGCAGTACTTC.

The chain joins TRBV15 to TRBJ2-1; D is perhaps TRBD2 (6 bases). Per germline, CDR1 LNHNV and CDR2 YYDKDF (reference sequence). The CDR3 runs 17 residues. Trimming took off 0 bases at V and 3 bases at J, with 15 bases between the two ends. CDR3 loop: CATSRDGEWRVYNEQFF. The CDR3, as DNA: TGTGCCACCAGCAGAGATGGCGAGTGGAGGGTCTACAATGAGCAGTTCTTC.

The chain carries TRBV10-1 and TRBJ2-1; 15 positions match TRBD2. CDR1 is WNHNN and CDR2 is SYGVQD in the germline V gene (reference sequence). The CDR3 extends over 15 amino acids. J lost 9 bases, V lost 6 bases, and 6 bases had no gene match. The CDR3 nucleotides are TGCGCCAGCAGCATGGGACTAGCGGGGGGAGTTGAGCAGTTCTTC. Translated, it gives CASSMGLAGGVEQFF.

V usage is TRBV6-5 and J usage is TRBJ2-2, with unresolved D. The CDR3 contains 16 residues. Germline lookup yields CDR1 MNHEY and CDR2 SVGAGI. Trimming pared 0 bases from V and 4 bases from J, leaving 12 bases between. The CDR3, as DNA: TGTGCCAGCAGTTACTCGAGTCTAGTGGGCACCGGGGAGCTGTTTTTT. Encoded protein: CASSYSSLVGTGELFF.

The genes are TRBV18 and TRBJ2-3; D perhaps matches TRBD1 (6 bases). Germline values: CDR1 KGHSH, CDR2 LQKENI. Trimming removed 5 bases at V and 2 bases at J, with 17 bases between. This CDR3 is built from 16 residues. This CDR3 is CASSSTAGTTTDTQYF. The CDR3, as DNA: TGTGCCAGCTCATCGACAGCTGGGACAACCACAGATACGCAGTATTTT.

This rearrangement joins TRBV19 to TRBJ2-7; D possibly corresponds to TRBD1 (6 bases). The CDR3 is 14 residues long. Germline values: CDR1 LNHDA, CDR2 SQIVND (reference sequence). V lost 5 bases, J lost 0 bases, and 11 bases lay in between. The CDR3 sequence is CASSVQGLSYEQYF. DNA of the CDR3: TGTGCCAGTAGTGTCCAGGGGCTCTCCTACGAGCAGTACTTC.